This entry concerns a single T cell receptor (beta chain). The data were taken from a study of shared clonotypes between healthy human individuals. Profiled with immunoSEQ multiplex PCR; TCRdb holds only in-frame clones, not every one. The sample lists about 2.4 million clones, 93% seen once, with 0.36% in the top ten. The CDR3 is made up of 17 amino acids. J was trimmed by 6 bases and V by 5 bases; bases with no gene match: 9. Germline CDR1 and CDR2: SGHTA and FQGTGA. This chain uses TRBV7-3 with TRBJ2-2; 13 bases are a match to TRBD2. The sample consisted of naive CD4+ T cells from PBMCs. The subset here: CD45RA+ positively selected. This clonotype was obtained from a man aged 18 to 30 in good health. Some clones in this sample may be carry-over from other donors' samples. The CDR3 DNA sequence: TGTGCCAGCAGCCCTCGGACTAGCGGGAGTACCCCCGGGGAGCTGTTTTTT. It specifies CASSPRTSGSTPGELFF.